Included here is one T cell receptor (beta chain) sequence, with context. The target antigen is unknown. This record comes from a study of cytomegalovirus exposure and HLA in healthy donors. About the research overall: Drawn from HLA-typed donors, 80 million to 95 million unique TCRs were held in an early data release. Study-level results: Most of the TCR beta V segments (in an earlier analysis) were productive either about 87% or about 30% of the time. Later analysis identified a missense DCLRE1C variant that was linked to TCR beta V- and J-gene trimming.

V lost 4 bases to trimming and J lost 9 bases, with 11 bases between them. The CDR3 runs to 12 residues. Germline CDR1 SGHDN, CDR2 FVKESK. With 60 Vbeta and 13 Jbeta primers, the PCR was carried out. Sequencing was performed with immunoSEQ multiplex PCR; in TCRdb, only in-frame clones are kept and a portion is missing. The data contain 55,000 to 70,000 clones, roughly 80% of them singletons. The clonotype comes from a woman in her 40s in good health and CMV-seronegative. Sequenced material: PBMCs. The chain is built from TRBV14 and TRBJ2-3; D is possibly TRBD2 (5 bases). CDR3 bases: TGTGCCAGCAGCCCCTGGACGGGGACGCAGTATTTT. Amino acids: CASSPWTGTQYF.